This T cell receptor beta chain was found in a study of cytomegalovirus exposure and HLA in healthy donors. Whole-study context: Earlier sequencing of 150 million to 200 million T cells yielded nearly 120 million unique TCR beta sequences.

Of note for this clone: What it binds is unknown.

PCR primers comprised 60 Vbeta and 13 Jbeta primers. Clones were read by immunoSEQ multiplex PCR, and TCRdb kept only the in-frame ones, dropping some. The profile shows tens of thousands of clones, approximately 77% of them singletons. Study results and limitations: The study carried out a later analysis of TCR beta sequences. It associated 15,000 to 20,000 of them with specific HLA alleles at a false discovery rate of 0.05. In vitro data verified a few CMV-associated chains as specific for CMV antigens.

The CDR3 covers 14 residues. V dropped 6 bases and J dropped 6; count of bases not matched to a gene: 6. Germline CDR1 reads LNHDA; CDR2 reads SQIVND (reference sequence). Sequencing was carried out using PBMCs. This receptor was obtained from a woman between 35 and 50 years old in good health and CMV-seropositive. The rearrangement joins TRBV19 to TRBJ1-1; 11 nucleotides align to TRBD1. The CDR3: CASRNPGQGAEAFF. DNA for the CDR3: TGTGCCAGTAGGAACCCGGGACAGGGGGCTGAAGCTTTCTTT. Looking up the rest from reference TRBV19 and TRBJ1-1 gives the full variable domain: DGGITQSPKYLFRKEGQNVTLSCEQNLNHDAMYWYRQDPGQGLRLIYYSQIVNDFQKGDIAEGYSVSREKKESFPLTVTSAQKNPTAFYLCASRNPGQGAEAFFGQGTRLTVV.